The 24 T cell receptor beta chains in this list originate from one sample, sequenced in a study of spatial heterogeneity in lung cancer. Time point in this sample: sample taken at primary tumor resection. MiXCR, applied by TCRdb to the 5' RACE reads, yields one record per CDR3 protein. The sample includes tens of thousands of distinct CDR3 sequences, roughly 6.4% seen only once; the top ten take around 15%. The specimen comprised PBMCs, sampled at surgery. All receptors come from a female donor with early-stage non-small cell lung cancer.

The genes are TRBV5-1 and TRBJ2-3; D is undetermined. Trimming shortened V by 2 bases and J by 4 bases, and 2 bases separated the two germline ends. The CDR3 loop spans 11 amino acids. Germline loops: CDR1 SGHRS, CDR2 YFSETQ. The CDR3 loop reads CASSLADTQYF. Here the CDR3 DNA reads TGCGCCAGCAGCTTAGCAGATACGCAGTATTTT.

This clonotype appeared many times. The chain carries TRBV3-1 and TRBJ2-2; D is undetermined. Germline CDR1 LGHDT, CDR2 YNNKEL (reference sequence). CDR3 size: 17 residues. Between the trimmed V and J ends, which lost 3 bases and 3 bases, there was a span of 17 bases. This CDR3 is CASSQDPFFEDTGELFF. The DNA of the CDR3 is TGTGCCAGCAGCCAGGACCCTTTCTTTGAAGACACCGGGGAGCTGTTTTTT.

The table lists this clonotype with many counts. This chain connects TRBV19 to TRBJ1-2, with 8 bases matching TRBD1. The CDR3 contains 16 residues. The J segment lost 5 bases and the V segment lost 5 bases, leaving 13 bases of the junction unmatched. Germline V gives CDR1 LNHDA, CDR2 SQIVND (reference sequence). CDR3 sequence (DNA): TGTGCCAGTAGTGCCTCCGAGACAGGGGTCGGGTATGGCTACACCTTC. Its translation is CASSASETGVGYGYTF.

This clonotype was seen repeatedly, ten times or more. CDR3: CSASIAGDTGELFF. The CDR3, as DNA: TGCAGTGCCTCGATAGCGGGAGACACCGGGGAGCTGTTTTTT. The chain recombines TRBV20-1 with TRBJ2-2; the match to TRBD2 covers 9 bases. This CDR3 is 14 amino acids long. Unmatched junction bases numbered 5, after V lost 6 bases and J lost 3 bases. CDR1 and CDR2 (germline): DFQATT, SNEGSKA (reference sequence).

The genes are TRBV7-2 and TRBJ1-6; TRBD1 aligns across 7 bases. This CDR3 spans 15 amino acids. The germline V gene encodes CDR1 SGHTA and CDR2 FQGNSA. J was trimmed by 7 bases and V by 7 bases; bases with no gene match: 10. The CDR3 protein is CASKRGGTENSPLHF. In DNA, the CDR3 is TGTGCCAGCAAGCGAGGAGGGACAGAGAATTCACCCCTCCACTTT.

This clonotype was counted many times. This sequence joins TRBV5-1 and TRBJ2-1; possible D gene TRBD2, 7 bases. The ends were cut back, 0 bases at V and 2 bases at J, with 12 bases in the middle. CDR3 length: 16 amino acids. Germline lookup yields CDR1 SGHRS and CDR2 YFSETQ. CDR3 in amino acids: CASSLGGGGAYNEQFF. The CDR3 coding sequence is TGCGCCAGCAGCTTGGGTGGCGGGGGCGCCTACAATGAGCAGTTCTTC.

This clonotype was observed a few times. The chain is built from TRBV6-6 and TRBJ1-1; D perhaps matches TRBD1 (6 bases). This CDR3 has 14 residues. From germline, CDR1 is MNHNY and CDR2 SVGAGI (reference sequence). Trimming took off 10 bases at V and 3 bases at J, with 18 bases between the two ends. The CDR3 sequence is CATQVGAWDTEAFF. CDR3 DNA: TGTGCCACCCAAGTGGGGGCGTGGGACACTGAAGCTTTCTTT.

This clonotype was seen many times. The chain links TRBV7-9 to TRBJ1-5; tentatively, D is TRBD1 (5 bases). From germline, CDR1 is SEHNR and CDR2 FQNEAQ (reference sequence). V was pared by 7 bases and J by 1 base, with 11 bases between. The CDR3 loop spans 14 amino acids. This CDR3 is CASTDGGSNQPQHF. DNA for the CDR3: TGTGCCAGCACCGACGGGGGAAGCAATCAGCCCCAGCATTTT. Complete variable domain (other parts from reference TRBV7-9 and TRBJ1-5): DTGVSQNPRHKITKRGQNVTFRCDPISEHNRLYWYRQTLGQGPEFLTYFQNEAQLEKSRLLSDRFSAERPKGSFSTLEIQRTEQGDSAMYLCASTDGGSNQPQHFGDGTRLSIL.

This clonotype was observed a few times. The chain couples TRBV12-3 or TRBV12-4 to TRBJ2-1; D may match TRBD1 or TRBD2 (6 bases each). The CDR3 has 14 residues. The V end was cut by 4 bases, the J end by 7 bases, with 14 bases between. The chain's CDR3 is CASSSDQGGNEQFF. For the CDR3, the DNA is TGTGCCAGCAGTTCCGACCAAGGGGGGAATGAGCAGTTCTTC.

This clonotype has a count of ten or more. This rearrangement joins TRBV6-6 to TRBJ2-7; D not certain. This CDR3 region has 12 residues. In germline, CDR1 is MNHNY, CDR2 SVGAGI (reference sequence). Between the trimmed V and J ends, which lost 6 bases and 1 base, there was a span of 7 bases. The CDR3 bases are TGTGCCAGCAGCCCTCCATCCTACGAGCAGTACGTC. It specifies CASSPPSYEQYV.

This clonotype was observed a few times. The chain joins TRBV28 to TRBJ1-2, with 9 positions matching TRBD1. Per the germline V gene, CDR1 is MDHEN and CDR2 is SYDVKM. The CDR3 sequence is 14 residues long. Trimming removed 5 bases from V and 6 bases from J; junction bases left unmatched: 7. The CDR3 DNA follows: TGTGCCAGCAGTCCGGGGACAGGGTTAGATGGCTACACCTTC. Amino acid sequence: CASSPGTGLDGYTF.

This clonotype has only a few counts. This chain joins TRBV7-9 and TRBJ2-5; unclear D gene. The CDR3 totals 14 residues. The V gene's germline CDR1 is SEHNR and CDR2 FQNEAQ (reference sequence). Trimming pared 5 bases from V and 3 bases from J, leaving 13 bases between. As DNA, the CDR3 is TGTGCCAGCAGCGCGGACGTAACCGAAGAGACCCAGTACTTC. Its translation is CASSADVTEETQYF. Variable domain in full (rest from reference TRBV7-9 and TRBJ2-5): DTGVSQNPRHKITKRGQNVTFRCDPISEHNRLYWYRQTLGQGPEFLTYFQNEAQLEKSRLLSDRFSAERPKGSFSTLEIQRTEQGDSAMYLCASSADVTEETQYFGPGTRLLVL.

The table lists this clonotype with many counts. The genes are TRBV28 and TRBJ1-5; possibly TRBD1 for D (6 bases). This CDR3 spans 16 amino acids. Germline V gene lookup returns CDR1 MDHEN and CDR2 SYDVKM. The V gene lost 2 bases and the J gene lost 7 bases, with 18 bases spanning the gap. CDR3 in DNA: TGTGCCAGCAGTTTAGTCGGTCAGGGGCTCTGGCAGCCCCAGCATTTT. Translation: CASSLVGQGLWQPQHF.

The V and J genes are TRBV5-1 and TRBJ2-1; 7 bases fit TRBD2. The V segment lost 4 bases and the J segment 7 bases; nucleotides outside the gene matches: 14. The CDR3 spans 16 residues. The germline CDR1 and CDR2 sequences are SGHRS and YFSETQ. The chain's CDR3 is CASSPLAGVTSNEQFF. DNA of the CDR3: TGCGCCAGCAGCCCCCTGGCGGGGGTAACGAGTAATGAGCAGTTCTTC.

This clonotype was counted a few times. The V and J genes are TRBV21-1 and TRBJ1-1; whether TRBD1, the table's D call, matches the DNA was not checked. TRBV21-1 is shown as a pseudogene. The CDR3 consists of 14 residues. The CDR3 spells CASSKWGRNTEAFF. In DNA, the CDR3 is TGTGCCAGCAGCAAATGGGGGAGGAACACTGAAGCTTTCTTT.

This clonotype was seen a handful of times. CDR3 DNA: TGTGCCAGCAGTTATACCGGGCTCGAGGGCGAGCAGTACTTC. This gives the protein CASSYTGLEGEQYF. This rearrangement joins TRBV2 to TRBJ2-7; perhaps TRBD2 as D (5 bases). Germline CDR1 SNHLY, CDR2 FYNNEI. CDR3 length: 14 amino acids. Trimming removed 5 bases at V and 6 bases at J, with 17 bases between.

The table lists this clonotype with a few counts. V usage is TRBV28 and J usage is TRBJ1-5; TRBD1 matches 8 bases. The CDR3 covers 15 residues. V lost 2 bases and J lost 6; bases outside the gene matches: 6. Germline loops: CDR1 MDHEN, CDR2 SYDVKM. CDR3 bases: TGTGCCAGCAGTTTAATCACAGGGGGAATTCAGCCCCAGCATTTT. Residues: CASSLITGGIQPQHF.

This clonotype was seen ten or more times. This chain uses TRBV5-6 with TRBJ2-7; the match to TRBD2 covers 7 bases. Unmatched junction bases numbered 9, after V lost 5 bases and J lost 7 bases. CDR1 is SGHDT, CDR2 YYEEEE, per germline. The CDR3 has 13 residues. The CDR3 reads CASSRTGGKEQYF. CDR3 DNA sequence: TGTGCCAGCAGTAGGACCGGGGGGAAAGAGCAGTACTTC.

This clonotype has a single count. This rearrangement joins TRBV30 to TRBJ1-6; 8 bases are shared with TRBD1. The CDR3 consists of 14 residues. The ends lost 1 base at V and 5 bases at J; junction bases unmatched: 1. Germline CDR1 reads GTSNPN; CDR2 reads SVGIG (reference sequence). For the CDR3, the DNA is TGTGCCTGGAGTGCGGGACAGGATAATTCACCCCTCCACTTT. It specifies CAWSAGQDNSPLHF.

This clonotype came up many times. V gene TRBV20-1 combines with J gene TRBJ1-2, with 7 bases matching TRBD1. Trimming cost V 5 bases and J 4 bases; bases outside gene matches: 7. The germline V gene has CDR1 DFQATT and CDR2 SNEGSKA (reference sequence). The CDR3 loop spans 13 amino acids. Here the CDR3 reads CSALVTGSYGYTF. CDR3 bases: TGCAGTGCTCTTGTGACAGGGTCCTATGGCTACACCTTC.

At least ten counts were recorded for this clonotype. The CDR3 spells CSVWDSNQPQHF. The CDR3 region has the DNA TGCAGCGTTTGGGACTCCAATCAGCCCCAGCATTTT. The chain carries TRBV29-1 and TRBJ1-5; a possible D gene is TRBD1 (5 bases). Germline CDR1 SQVTM, CDR2 ANQGSEA. Trimming removed 5 bases from V and 3 bases from J, with 8 bases in between. The CDR3 is 12 amino acids.

This clonotype was counted only a few times. This chain uses TRBV19 with TRBJ2-3, with TRBD1 matching over 8 bases. Losses at the gene ends were 3 bases for V and 2 bases for J; bases not matched to a gene: 7. CDR1 and CDR2 (germline): LNHDA, SQIVND (reference sequence). The CDR3 covers 16 residues. The CDR3 bases are TGTGCCAGTAGTATGCGCGGACAGGGACACACAGATACGCAGTATTTT. Translated, it gives CASSMRGQGHTDTQYF.

Many counts were recorded for this clonotype. V is TRBV12-3 or TRBV12-4 and J is TRBJ2-3; D not certain. The CDR3 totals 14 residues. V lost 0 bases and J lost 3, with 7 bases in between. Here the CDR3 reads CASSLAYLTDTQYF. The CDR3 DNA reads TGTGCCAGCAGTTTAGCGTACCTAACAGATACGCAGTATTTT.

This clonotype was detected many times. The J gene is TRBJ1-6, the V gene TRBV13, with no clear D. The V gene's germline CDR1 is PRHDT and CDR2 FYEKMQ (reference sequence). The CDR3 contains 13 residues. V lost 5 bases and J lost 8, with 10 bases in between. This CDR3 is CASSPEADSPLHF. The CDR3 DNA follows: TGTGCCAGCAGCCCCGAGGCGGATTCACCCCTCCACTTT.